This TCR beta chain is drawn from a study of brain T cells in children with intractable seizures. Study outcomes and limitations: Clones missing pre-surgery may reflect undersampling of that blood sample. Viral specificity was inferred only from CDR3 similarity; HCMV serostatus was unknown.

Libraries were prepared by immunoSEQ multiplex PCR; TCRdb keeps only in-frame clonotypes and omits some of them. The sample includes a few hundred thousand clones, 93% of them seen just once. CDR1 is LNHNV and CDR2 is YYDKDF in the germline V gene (reference sequence). CDR3 length: 14 amino acids. V trimming: 4 bases; J trimming: 6 bases; junction bases outside the gene matches: 5. Of note for this clone: Its antigen is still unknown.

Time point reported: blood from clinic visit 5 months post-surgery; TSC patient then seizure free. Surgery cases with the highest brain T cell transcript signatures were chosen for sequencing. Before surgery, patients took at least one anti-epileptic drug. The sample here was peripheral blood, taken around 5 months after surgery. The sequence derives from a boy younger than two with tuberous sclerosis and intractable seizures. This sequence joins TRBV15 and TRBJ2-1, with 8 bases that match TRBD2. The CDR3 bases are TGTGCCACCAGCATCCGGGAGGGTCCCAATGAGCAGTTCTTC. It encodes CATSIREGPNEQFF.